The clone carrying this T cell receptor (beta chain) showed up just once. What it binds is not known. The RNA input was roughly 0.45 to 1 ug, and it was reverse transcribed with random hexamers. Via MiXCR, TCRdb re-called the immunoSEQ multiplex PCR reads, giving one row per CDR3 protein. This table has fewer than 85,000 distinct CDR3 sequences, approximately 95% appearing once. The sample originates from a study of CD8 T cells in Susac syndrome. CDR3 length: 16 amino acids. Deletions cut 1 base from V and 0 bases from J, with 13 bases between. The V gene's germline CDR1 is MNHEY and CDR2 SVGAGI. Study outcomes and limitations: It was acknowledged in the study that its TCR sequencing and HLA analysis involved a relatively small number of individuals.

This chain uses TRBV6-5 with TRBJ2-7; no reliable D call. Sequencing input: CD8+ T cells from PBMCs. The sequence came from a human donor with Susac syndrome. Here the CDR3 DNA reads TGTGCCAGCAGTTACTACGCTGGCGAGATCTCCTACGAGCAGTACTTC. This sequence encodes CASSYYAGEISYEQYF.